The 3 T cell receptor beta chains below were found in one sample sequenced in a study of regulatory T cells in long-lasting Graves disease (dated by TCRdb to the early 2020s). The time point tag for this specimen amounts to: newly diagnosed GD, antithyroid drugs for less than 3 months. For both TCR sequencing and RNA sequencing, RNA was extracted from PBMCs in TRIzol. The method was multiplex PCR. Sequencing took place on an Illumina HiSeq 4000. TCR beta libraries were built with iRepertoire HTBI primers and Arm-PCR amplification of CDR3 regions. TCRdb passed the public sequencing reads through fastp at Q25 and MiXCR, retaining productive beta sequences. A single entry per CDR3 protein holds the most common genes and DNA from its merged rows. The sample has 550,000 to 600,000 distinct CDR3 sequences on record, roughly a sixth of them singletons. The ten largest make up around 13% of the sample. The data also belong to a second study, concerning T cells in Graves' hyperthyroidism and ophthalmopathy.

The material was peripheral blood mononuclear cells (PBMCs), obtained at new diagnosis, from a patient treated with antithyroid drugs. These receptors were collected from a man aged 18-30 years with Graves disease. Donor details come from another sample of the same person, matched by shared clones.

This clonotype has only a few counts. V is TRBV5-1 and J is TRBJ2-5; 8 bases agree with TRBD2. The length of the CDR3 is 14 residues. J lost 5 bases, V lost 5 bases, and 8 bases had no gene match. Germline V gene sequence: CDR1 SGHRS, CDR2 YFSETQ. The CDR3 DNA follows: TGCGCCAGCAGTGGTAGCGGGGTACGTGAGACCCAGTACTTC. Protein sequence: CASSGSGVRETQYF.

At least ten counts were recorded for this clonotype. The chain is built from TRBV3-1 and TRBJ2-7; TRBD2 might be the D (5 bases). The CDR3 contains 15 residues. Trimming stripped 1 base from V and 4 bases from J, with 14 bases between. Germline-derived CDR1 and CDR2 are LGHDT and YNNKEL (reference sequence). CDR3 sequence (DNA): TGTGCCAGCAGCCAAGCCTTGCTAGCAGTTTACGAGCAGTACTTC. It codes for CASSQALLAVYEQYF.

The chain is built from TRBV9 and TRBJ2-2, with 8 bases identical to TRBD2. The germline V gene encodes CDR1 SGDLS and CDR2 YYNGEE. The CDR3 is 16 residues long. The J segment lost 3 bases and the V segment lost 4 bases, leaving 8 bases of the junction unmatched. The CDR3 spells CASSQSGSGHTGELFF. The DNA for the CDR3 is TGTGCCAGCAGCCAGAGCGGGAGCGGCCACACCGGGGAGCTGTTTTTT.